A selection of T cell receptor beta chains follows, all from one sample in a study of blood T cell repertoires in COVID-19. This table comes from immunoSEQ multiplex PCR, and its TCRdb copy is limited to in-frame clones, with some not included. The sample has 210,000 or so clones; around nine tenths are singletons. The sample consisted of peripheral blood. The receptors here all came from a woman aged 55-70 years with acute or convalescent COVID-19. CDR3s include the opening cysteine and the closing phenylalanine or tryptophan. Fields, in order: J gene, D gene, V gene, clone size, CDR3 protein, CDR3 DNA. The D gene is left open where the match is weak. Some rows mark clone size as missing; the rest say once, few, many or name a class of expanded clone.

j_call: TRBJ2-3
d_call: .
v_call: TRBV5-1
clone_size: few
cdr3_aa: CASGPGKGVEDTQYF
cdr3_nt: TGCGCCAGCGGGCCCGGCAAGGGGGTGGAAGATACGCAGTATTTT

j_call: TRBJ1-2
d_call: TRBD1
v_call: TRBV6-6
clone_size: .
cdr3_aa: CASSPRGTGPTGYGYTF
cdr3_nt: TGTGCCAGCAGTCCCCGGGGGACAGGGCCTACTGGCTATGGCTACACCTTC

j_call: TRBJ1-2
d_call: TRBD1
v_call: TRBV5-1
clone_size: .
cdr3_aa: CASSFGGDRGTGYTF
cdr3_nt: TGCGCCAGCAGCTTTGGAGGGGACAGGGGTACTGGCTACACCTTC

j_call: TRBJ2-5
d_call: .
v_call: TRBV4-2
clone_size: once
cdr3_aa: CASSQYFLAGGEETQYF
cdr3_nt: TGTGCCAGCAGCCAGTATTTCCTTGCGGGCGGGGAAGAGACCCAGTACTTC

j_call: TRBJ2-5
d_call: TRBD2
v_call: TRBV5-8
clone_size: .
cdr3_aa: CASSFEGGRGETQYF
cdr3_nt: TGTGCCAGCAGCTTTGAGGGCGGGAGAGGCGAGACCCAGTACTTC

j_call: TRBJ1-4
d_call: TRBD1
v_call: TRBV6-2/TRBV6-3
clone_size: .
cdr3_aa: CASSSGTGGVEKLFF
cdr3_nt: TGTGCCAGCAGTTCCGGGACAGGGGGTGTTGAAAAACTGTTTTTT

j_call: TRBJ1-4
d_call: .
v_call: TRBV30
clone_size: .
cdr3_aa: CAWSRRSAGNEKLFF
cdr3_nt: TGTGCCTGGAGTCGAAGGAGCGCGGGAAATGAAAAACTGTTTTTT

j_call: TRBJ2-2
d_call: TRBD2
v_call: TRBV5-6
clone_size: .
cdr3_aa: CASSLALAGAHTGELFF
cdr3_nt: TGTGCCAGCAGCTTGGCCCTAGCGGGGGCTCACACCGGGGAGCTGTTTTTT

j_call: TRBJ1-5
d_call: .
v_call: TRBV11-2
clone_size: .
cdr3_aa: CASSRTGFGNQPQHF
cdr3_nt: TGTGCCAGCAGCCGAACGGGTTTTGGCAATCAGCCCCAGCATTTT

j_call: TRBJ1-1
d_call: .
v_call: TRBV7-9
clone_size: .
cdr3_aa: CASSPSGAEAFF
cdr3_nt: TGTGCCAGCAGCCCGTCCGGGGCTGAAGCTTTCTTT

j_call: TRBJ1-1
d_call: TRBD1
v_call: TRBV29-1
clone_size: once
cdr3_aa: CSVLGTGTGGRTNTEAFF
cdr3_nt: TGCAGCGTTCTTGGCACGGGGACAGGGGGCAGGACGAACACTGAAGCTTTCTTT

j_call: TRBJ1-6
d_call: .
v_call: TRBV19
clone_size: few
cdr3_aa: CASSIGRYNSPLHF
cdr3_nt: TGTGCCAGTAGTATAGGTAGATATAATTCACCCCTCCACTTT

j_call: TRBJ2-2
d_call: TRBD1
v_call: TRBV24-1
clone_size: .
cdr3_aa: CATSDRRQGNTGELFF
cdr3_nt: TGTGCCACCAGTGATCGGAGACAGGGGAACACCGGGGAGCTGTTTTTT

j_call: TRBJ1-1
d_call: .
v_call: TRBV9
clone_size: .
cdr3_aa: CASSPNQGLNTEAFF
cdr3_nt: TGTGCCAGCAGCCCAAACCAGGGCTTGAACACTGAAGCTTTCTTT

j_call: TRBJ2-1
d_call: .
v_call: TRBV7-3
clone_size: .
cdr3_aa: CASSLYSKGGSSYNEQFF
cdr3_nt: TGTGCCAGCAGCTTATACAGCAAGGGGGGGAGCTCCTACAATGAGCAGTTCTTC

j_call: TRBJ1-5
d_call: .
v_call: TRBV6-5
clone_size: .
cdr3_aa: CASSLGGGNQPQHF
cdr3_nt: TGTGCCAGCAGCCTGGGGGGGGGCAATCAGCCCCAGCATTTT

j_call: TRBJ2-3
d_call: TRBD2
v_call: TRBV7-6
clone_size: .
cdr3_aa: CASSLVAGGRTDTQYF
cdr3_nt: TGTGCCAGCAGCTTAGTTGCGGGGGGGCGCACAGATACGCAGTATTTT

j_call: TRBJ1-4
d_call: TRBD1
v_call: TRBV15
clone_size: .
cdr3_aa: CATSAHRGTNEKLFF
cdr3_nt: TGTGCCACCAGCGCCCACAGGGGAACTAATGAAAAACTGTTTTTT

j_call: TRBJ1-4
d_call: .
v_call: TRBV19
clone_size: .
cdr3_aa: CASSPRTVNEKLFF
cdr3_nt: TGTGCCAGTAGCCCCCGGACAGTCAATGAAAAACTGTTTTTT

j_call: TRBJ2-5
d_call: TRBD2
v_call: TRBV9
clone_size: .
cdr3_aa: CASSVGTSSEETQYF
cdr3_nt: TGTGCCAGCAGCGTTGGGACTAGCTCGGAAGAGACCCAGTACTTC

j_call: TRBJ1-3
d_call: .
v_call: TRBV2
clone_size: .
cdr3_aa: CASSGRRETSGNTIYF
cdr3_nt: TGTGCCAGCAGTGGTCGGAGGGAGACCTCTGGAAACACCATATATTTT

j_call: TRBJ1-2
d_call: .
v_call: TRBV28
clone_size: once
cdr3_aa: CASSLPHRVGYTF
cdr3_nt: TGTGCCAGCAGTTTACCCCACAGGGTTGGCTACACCTTC

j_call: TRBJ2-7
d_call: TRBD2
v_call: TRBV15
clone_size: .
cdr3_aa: CATSRVPSGEQYF
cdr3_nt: TGTGCCACCAGCAGAGTCCCTAGCGGCGAGCAGTACTTC

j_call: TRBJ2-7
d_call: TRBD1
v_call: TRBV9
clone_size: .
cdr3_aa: CASSAGQGALEQYF
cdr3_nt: TGTGCCAGCAGCGCGGGACAGGGGGCTCTCGAGCAGTACTTC

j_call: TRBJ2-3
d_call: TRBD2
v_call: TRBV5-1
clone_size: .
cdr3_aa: CASSLVGLAEARSTDTQYF
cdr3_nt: TGCGCCAGCAGCTTGGTAGGACTAGCGGAAGCTCGAAGCACAGATACGCAGTATTTT

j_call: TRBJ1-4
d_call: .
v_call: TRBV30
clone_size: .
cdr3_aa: CAWSVRRDEKLFF
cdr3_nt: TGTGCCTGGAGTGTACGTCGGGATGAAAAACTGTTTTTT

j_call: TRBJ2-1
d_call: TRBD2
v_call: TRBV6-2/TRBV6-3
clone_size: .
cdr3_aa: CASSYSGRAGGEQFF
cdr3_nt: TGTGCCAGCAGTTACAGCGGGAGGGCCGGGGGTGAGCAGTTCTTC

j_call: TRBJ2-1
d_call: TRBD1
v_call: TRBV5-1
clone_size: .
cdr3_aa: CASSSGTGSYNEQFF
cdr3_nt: TGCGCCAGCAGCTCAGGGACAGGGTCCTACAATGAGCAGTTCTTC

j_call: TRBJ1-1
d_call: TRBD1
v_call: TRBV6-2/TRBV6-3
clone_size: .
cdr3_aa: CASSYLAWDRGEAFF
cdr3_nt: TGTGCCAGCAGTTACCTGGCGTGGGACAGGGGTGAAGCTTTCTTT

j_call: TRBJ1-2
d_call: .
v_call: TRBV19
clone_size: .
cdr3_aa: CASSIGQYYTF
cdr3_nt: TGTGCCAGTAGTATTGGGCAATACTACACCTTC

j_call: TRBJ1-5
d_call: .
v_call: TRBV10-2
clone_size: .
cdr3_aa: CASSEQRDTQHF
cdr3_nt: TGCGCCAGCAGTGAACAACGGGACACCCAGCATTTT

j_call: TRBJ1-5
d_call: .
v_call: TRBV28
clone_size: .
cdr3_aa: CASSSPRGGRDQPQHF
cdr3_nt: TGTGCCAGCAGTTCACCCCGGGGGGGCCGGGATCAGCCCCAGCATTTT

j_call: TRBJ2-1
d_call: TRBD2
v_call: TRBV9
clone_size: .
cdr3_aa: CASSPRLAGGQNEQFF
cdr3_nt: TGTGCCAGCAGCCCCAGACTAGCGGGAGGGCAAAATGAGCAGTTCTTC

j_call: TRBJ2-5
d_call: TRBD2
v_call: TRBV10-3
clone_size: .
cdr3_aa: CAISGLAGTETQYF
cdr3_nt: TGTGCCATCAGTGGACTAGCGGGAACGGAGACCCAGTACTTC

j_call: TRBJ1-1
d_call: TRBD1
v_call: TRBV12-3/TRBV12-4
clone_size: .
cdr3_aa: CASRGTGVTEAFF
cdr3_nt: TGTGCCAGCAGGGGGACAGGGGTCACTGAAGCTTTCTTT

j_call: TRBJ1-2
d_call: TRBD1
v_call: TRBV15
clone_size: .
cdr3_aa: CATSSPDRARIGYTF
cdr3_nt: TGTGCCACCAGCAGCCCGGACAGGGCGAGAATCGGCTACACCTTC

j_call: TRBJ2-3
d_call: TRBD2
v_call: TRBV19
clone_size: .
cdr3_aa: CASSLRTSGGSDTQYF
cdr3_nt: TGTGCCAGTAGTCTCCGGACTAGCGGGGGGTCAGATACGCAGTATTTT

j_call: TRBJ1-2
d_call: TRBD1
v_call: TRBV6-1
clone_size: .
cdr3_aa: CASSERDRVSYTF
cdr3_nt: TGTGCCAGCAGTGAACGGGACAGGGTTAGCTACACCTTC

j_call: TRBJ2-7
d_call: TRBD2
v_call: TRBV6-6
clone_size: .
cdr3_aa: CASSQVAGGDYEQYF
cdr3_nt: TGTGCCAGCAGCCAAGTGGCGGGAGGAGACTACGAGCAGTACTTC

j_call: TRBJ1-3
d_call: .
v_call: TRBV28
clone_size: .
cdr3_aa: CASTSGQRNTIYF
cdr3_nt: TGTGCCAGCACCAGCGGTCAAAGAAACACCATATATTTT

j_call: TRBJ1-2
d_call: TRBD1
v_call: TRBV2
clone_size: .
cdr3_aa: CASSAGLDRENGYTF
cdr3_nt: TGTGCCAGCAGCGCTGGCTTGGACAGGGAGAATGGCTACACCTTC

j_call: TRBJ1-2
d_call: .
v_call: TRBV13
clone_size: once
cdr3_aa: CASSFSGAPGGYTF
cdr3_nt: TGTGCCAGCAGCTTTTCAGGGGCCCCTGGAGGCTACACCTTC

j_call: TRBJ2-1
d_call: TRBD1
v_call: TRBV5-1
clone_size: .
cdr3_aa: CASSPGQGSYNEQFF
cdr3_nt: TGCGCCAGCAGCCCAGGACAGGGTTCCTACAATGAGCAGTTCTTC

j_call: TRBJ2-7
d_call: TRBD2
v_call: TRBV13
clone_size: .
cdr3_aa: CASSSWAGGQYEQYF
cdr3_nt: TGTGCCAGCAGCTCATGGGCGGGAGGGCAGTACGAGCAGTACTTC

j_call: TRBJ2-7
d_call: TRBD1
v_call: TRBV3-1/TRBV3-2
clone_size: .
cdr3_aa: CASSHITGGSFYEQYF
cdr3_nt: TGTGCCAGCAGCCATATTACAGGGGGTTCTTTCTACGAGCAGTACTTC

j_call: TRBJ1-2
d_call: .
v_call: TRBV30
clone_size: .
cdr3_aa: CAWKGANYGYTF
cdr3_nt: TGTGCCTGGAAAGGGGCTAACTATGGCTACACCTTC

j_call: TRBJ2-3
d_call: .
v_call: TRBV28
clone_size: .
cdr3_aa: CASRLPSTDTQYF
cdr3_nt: TGTGCCAGCAGACTCCCTAGCACAGATACGCAGTATTTT

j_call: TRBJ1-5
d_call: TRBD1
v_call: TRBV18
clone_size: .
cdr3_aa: CASSPRTGDGNQPQHF
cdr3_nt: TGTGCCAGCTCACCGAGGACAGGGGATGGCAATCAGCCCCAGCATTTT

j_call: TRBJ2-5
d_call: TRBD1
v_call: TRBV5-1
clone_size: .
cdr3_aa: CASSGGTGNGQETQYF
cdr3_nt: TGCGCCAGCAGCGGGGGGACAGGGAATGGTCAAGAGACCCAGTACTTC

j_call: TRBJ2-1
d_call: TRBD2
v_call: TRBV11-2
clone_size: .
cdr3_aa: CASTETGLANNEQFF
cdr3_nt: TGTGCCAGCACCGAGACGGGACTAGCGAACAATGAGCAGTTCTTC

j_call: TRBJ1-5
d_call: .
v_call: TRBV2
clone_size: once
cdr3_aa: CASSPDMYSNQPQHF
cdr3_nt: TGTGCCAGCAGTCCCGACATGTATAGCAATCAGCCCCAGCATTTT

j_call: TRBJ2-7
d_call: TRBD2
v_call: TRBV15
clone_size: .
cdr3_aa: CATSPGLAGVYEQYF
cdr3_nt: TGTGCCACCAGCCCGGGACTAGCGGGGGTCTACGAGCAGTACTTC

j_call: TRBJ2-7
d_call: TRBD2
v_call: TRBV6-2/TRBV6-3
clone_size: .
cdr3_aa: CASSPRTSGSSWYF
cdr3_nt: TGTGCCAGCAGCCCCAGGACTAGCGGGAGTAGTTGGTACTTC

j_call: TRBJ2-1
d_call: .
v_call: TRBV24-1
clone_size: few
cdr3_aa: CATSDSSRYSYNEQFF
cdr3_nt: TGTGCCACCAGTGATTCATCCCGGTACTCCTACAATGAGCAGTTCTTC